The subject of this entry is one TCR beta chain. The data originate from a study of blood T cell repertoires in COVID-19. The overall study: Samples came from the United States, Italy and Spain, spanning acute and convalescent COVID-19. PBMCs, B-cell-depleted T cells, or T cells provided the cDNA or gDNA that made up the material.

Germline CDR1 is SGHRS and CDR2 is YFSETQ. V lost 2 bases and J 1 base, leaving 9 bases between the germline ends. The CDR3 contains 15 residues. Original processing notes: Reference gene primer amplification in the assay estimated nucleated cell counts. This table comes from immunoSEQ multiplex PCR, and its TCRdb copy is limited to in-frame clones, with some not included. V, J and clone size reflect that table, while D and trimming were determined from the DNA. This table has 70,000 to 95,000 clones, about 90% appearing once. The sequence derives from a human donor with active COVID-19. The donor label of this sample is uncertain. The chain joins TRBV5-1 to TRBJ2-2; D remains ambiguous. The sequenced sample was peripheral blood. Here the CDR3 DNA reads TGCGCCAGCAGCTTCCCAGGAAGGAACACCGGGGAGCTGTTTTTT. Protein product: CASSFPGRNTGELFF. The full variable domain, in which reference TRBV5-1 and TRBJ2-2 provide the parts outside the CDR3, is KAGVTQTPRYLIKTRGQQVTLSCSPISGHRSVSWYQQTPGQGLQFLFEYFSETQRNKGNFPGRFSGRQFSNSRSEMNVSTLELGDSALYLCASSFPGRNTGELFFGEGSRLTVL.